One and the same sample provided the 27 T cell receptor beta chains below, sequenced in a study of PD-L1 blockade in urothelial cancer. TCRdb's table, derived via immunoSEQ multiplex PCR, lists solely in-frame clones and lacks some. The sample includes around 120,000 clones, over 75% of them seen just once. The sample here was PBMCs, taken around atezolizumab (anti-PD-L1) treatment. The receptors here all came from a man between 45 and 60 years old with urothelial cancer.

This rearrangement joins TRBV4-1 to TRBJ2-3; D is perhaps TRBD2 (7 bases). V was trimmed by 0 bases and J by 4 bases, leaving 11 bases between them. Germline V gene data show CDR1 as MGHRA and CDR2 as YSYEKL. The CDR3 sequence is 15 residues long. The CDR3 sequence: CASSQEGGGPDTQYF. The CDR3 DNA follows: TGCGCCAGCAGCCAAGAGGGGGGGGGCCCAGATACGCAGTATTTT.

The chain carries TRBV5-1 and TRBJ2-7; D is perhaps TRBD1 (6 bases). The germline gives CDR1 SGHRS, CDR2 YFSETQ. V shed 3 bases and J shed 1 base, with 14 bases lying between them. The CDR3 has 15 amino acids. CDR3 coding DNA: TGCGCCAGCAGCTCCGGTACAGGGTGGTCCTACGAGCAGTACTTC. It codes for CASSSGTGWSYEQYF.

The CDR3 DNA is TGTGCCAGCAGCTCAACACAGGGCCTTCAGCCCCAGCATTTT. Translated: CASSSTQGLQPQHF. The genes are TRBV5-6 and TRBJ1-5, with a weak D call TRBD1 (6 bases). CDR1 is SGHDT, CDR2 YYEEEE, per germline. This CDR3 region has 14 residues. V lost 3 bases and J 6 bases, leaving 13 bases between the germline ends.

CDR3 amino acids: CASSFERQGTDTQYF. The CDR3 DNA reads as TGTGCCAGCAGTTTTGAGAGACAGGGGACAGATACGCAGTATTTT. The chain joins TRBV28 to TRBJ2-3, with TRBD1 matching over 8 bases. The germline V gene has CDR1 MDHEN and CDR2 SYDVKM. The trim removed 3 bases at V and 3 bases at J, leaving 5 bases unmatched. The CDR3 is 15 amino acids.

The chain joins TRBV30 to TRBJ1-5; perhaps TRBD1 as D (5 bases). This CDR3 contains 14 residues. Trimming took 5 bases from V and 2 from J, leaving 13 bases between them. CDR1 is GTSNPN and CDR2 is SVGIG in the germline V gene (reference sequence). CDR3 bases: TGTGCCTGGGCAGGGAAAGGAGGCAATCAGCCCCAGCATTTT. Translated: CAWAGKGGNQPQHF. The full variable domain, completed using reference TRBV30 and TRBJ1-5, is SQTIHQWPATLVQPVGSPLSLECTVEGTSNPNLYWYRQAAGRGLQLLFYSVGIGQISSEVPQNLSASRPQDRQFILSSKKLLLSDSGFYLCAWAGKGGNQPQHFGDGTRLSIL.

A single count supports this clone. The rearrangement uses TRBV19 and TRBJ2-5; possible D gene TRBD1, 6 bases. The V end was cut by 8 bases, the J end by 5 bases, with 15 bases between. CDR1 and CDR2 (germline): LNHDA, SQIVND (reference sequence). This CDR3 region has 13 residues. CDR3 DNA: TGTGCCAGTTGCAGGGGCTTCGGGGAGACCCAGTACTTC. This translates into CASCRGFGETQYF.

The genes are TRBV5-1 and TRBJ2-5, with D perhaps TRBD1 (6 bases). The CDR3 consists of 16 residues. Trimming left V 4 bases short and J 5 bases short, with 21 bases between. Germline lookup yields CDR1 SGHRS and CDR2 YFSETQ. The CDR3 is CASSRAPDSFGETQYF. The CDR3 DNA reads as TGCGCCAGCAGCCGAGCCCCGGACAGTTTCGGGGAGACCCAGTACTTC.

The V and J genes are TRBV4-1 and TRBJ2-7, with 9 bases matching TRBD1. V lost 3 bases and J lost 7; bases outside the gene matches: 25. CDR3 length: 20 residues. Germline V gene lookup returns CDR1 MGHRA and CDR2 YSYEKL. The CDR3 DNA is TGCGCCAGCAGCCAGACCCTACAGGGGGCCGCGGGATTTAGAGCGCTGGAGCAGTACTTC. The encoded protein is CASSQTLQGAAGFRALEQYF.

The chain couples TRBV28 to TRBJ2-7; 8 nucleotides agree with TRBD2. Germline CDR1 and CDR2: MDHEN and SYDVKM. The CDR3 has 16 amino acids. The trim removed 5 bases at V and 2 bases at J, leaving 11 bases unmatched. Written as DNA, the CDR3 is TGTGCCAGCAGTCCCCAGAAGGGCGGGAGGCCCTACGAGCAGTACTTC. Its protein is CASSPQKGGRPYEQYF.

V is TRBV5-6 and J is TRBJ2-5; 7 nucleotides agree with TRBD2. Looked up from germline, CDR1 is SGHDT and CDR2 is YYEEEE. Trimming at V came to 0 bases and at J to 4 bases, leaving 6 bases not matched to a gene. The CDR3 extends over 15 amino acids. CDR3 coding DNA: TGTGCCAGCAGCTTGGTGGCGGGAGCGGGAGAGACCCAGTACTTC. This gives the protein CASSLVAGAGETQYF.

The genes are TRBV2 and TRBJ2-1, with a tentative D call TRBD2 (6 bases). V was pared by 6 bases and J by 1 base, with 16 bases between. Germline CDR1 is SNHLY and CDR2 is FYNNEI. The CDR3 length is 16 residues. The CDR3 sequence: CASRLKASGSYNEQFF. DNA of the CDR3: TGTGCCAGCAGATTGAAAGCCAGCGGGTCCTACAATGAGCAGTTCTTC.

The gene calls are TRBV28 and TRBJ1-2, with 7 bases fitting TRBD1. V was clipped by 6 bases and J by 5 bases; unmatched bases: 3. This CDR3 is built from 12 residues. Per germline, CDR1 MDHEN and CDR2 SYDVKM. The DNA for the CDR3 is TGTGCCAGCAGACGACAGGGTTATGGCTACACCTTC. It translates to CASRRQGYGYTF.

The chain uses TRBV7-8 and TRBJ1-6, with 7 bases fitting TRBD1. The CDR3 has 15 amino acids. The V gene's germline CDR1 is SGHVS and CDR2 FQNEAQ. Unmatched junction bases numbered 2, after V lost 0 bases and J lost 6 bases. CDR3 nucleotides: TGTGCCAGCAGCTTAGCGGGACAGCTTAATTCACCCCTCCACTTT. This sequence encodes CASSLAGQLNSPLHF. Filled out from reference TRBV7-8 and TRBJ1-6, the complete variable domain reads GAGVSQSPRYKVAKRGQDVALRCDPISGHVSLFWYQQALGQGPEFLTYFQNEAQLDKSGLPSDRFFAERPEGSVSTLKIQRTQQEDSAVYLCASSLAGQLNSPLHFGNGTRLTVT.

V is TRBV30 and J is TRBJ2-7, with 13 bases identical to TRBD2. The V and J ends lost 1 base and 2 bases, in that order; junction bases with no gene match: 5. The CDR3 loop spans 16 amino acids. CDR1 GTSNPN and CDR2 SVGIG come from the germline V gene (reference sequence). The CDR3 sequence is CAWSELAGGPAYEQYF. The DNA of the CDR3 is TGTGCCTGGAGTGAACTAGCGGGAGGGCCGGCCTACGAGCAGTACTTC.

On this clone: The same CDR3 also results from other DNA sequences found in this sample. The gene calls are TRBV5-1 and TRBJ2-7; 12 nucleotides match TRBD2. Germline CDR1 and CDR2: SGHRS and YFSETQ. CDR3 length equals 15 residues. V dropped 4 bases and J dropped 3; count of bases not matched to a gene: 5. In DNA form, the CDR3 reads TGCGCCAGCAGCCCGACTAGCGGGAGCGTCTACGAGCAGTACTTC. Translation: CASSPTSGSVYEQYF.

The chain is built from TRBV30 and TRBJ1-6; D may be TRBD1 (6 bases). Germline loops: CDR1 GTSNPN, CDR2 SVGIG (reference sequence). The germline V and J ends were trimmed by 0 bases and 11 bases, with 14 bases remaining between them. The CDR3 runs to 14 residues. CDR3 loop: CAWSVSQGSTPLHF. In nucleotides, the CDR3 is TGTGCCTGGAGTGTAAGCCAGGGGAGTACACCCCTCCACTTT.

CDR3 DNA sequence: TGTGCCAGCAGTTACTCGACTAGCGGGAGTGGGGAGCAGTTCTTC. Protein: CASSYSTSGSGEQFF. The chain recombines TRBV6-5 with TRBJ2-1; 12 bases are shared with TRBD2. V was pared by 0 bases and J by 10 bases, with 4 bases of the junction left unmatched. The CDR3 is 15 amino acids. Germline CDR1 is MNHEY and CDR2 is SVGAGI.

This chain links TRBV2 with TRBJ2-3, with TRBD1 matching over 9 bases. This CDR3 spans 15 amino acids. The V segment lost 6 bases and the J segment 3 bases; nucleotides outside the gene matches: 7. The germline V gene has CDR1 SNHLY and CDR2 FYNNEI. The CDR3 sequence is CASRGQGLLTDTQYF. CDR3 nucleotides: TGTGCCAGCAGAGGACAGGGGCTACTGACAGATACGCAGTATTTT.

V gene TRBV7-8 combines with J gene TRBJ1-3, with 10 bases aligning to TRBD1. This CDR3 is built from 15 residues. Unmatched junction bases numbered 5, after V lost 5 bases and J lost 4 bases. Germline lookup yields CDR1 SGHVS and CDR2 FQNEAQ. The CDR3 loop is CASSLGQGRGNTIYF. DNA of the CDR3: TGTGCCAGCAGCCTGGGACAGGGGCGAGGAAACACCATATATTTT.

J is TRBJ1-2 and V is TRBV29-1; no firm D call. Trimming cost V 4 bases and J 8 bases, with 11 bases left between them. Per germline, CDR1 SQVTM and CDR2 ANQGSEA. The CDR3 consists of 11 residues. The CDR3 protein is CSVAGQYGYTF. The CDR3 DNA follows: TGCAGCGTTGCAGGCCAGTACGGCTACACCTTC.

This clone turned up a few times. The chain has TRBV4-1 and TRBJ2-1; TRBD1 might be the D (6 bases). Trimming pared 0 bases from V and 1 base from J, leaving 13 bases between. The germline V gene has CDR1 MGHRA and CDR2 YSYEKL. CDR3 length: 17 residues. The CDR3 sequence is CASSQDTGSLSYNEQFF. The DNA of the CDR3 is TGCGCCAGCAGCCAAGATACAGGGAGTTTATCCTACAATGAGCAGTTCTTC.

The J gene is TRBJ2-1, the V gene TRBV13; D uncertain. Germline V gene data show CDR1 as PRHDT and CDR2 as FYEKMQ (reference sequence). The CDR3 spans 14 residues. The V gene lost 2 bases and the J gene lost 5 bases, with 10 bases spanning the gap. The CDR3 reads CASSLLPSDNEQFF. The CDR3 nucleotides are TGTGCCAGCAGCTTACTACCATCCGACAATGAGCAGTTCTTC.

The J gene is TRBJ2-7, the V gene TRBV5-6, with a possible D match to TRBD2 (5 bases). The V and J ends lost 2 bases and 0 bases respectively, with 9 bases between them. The CDR3 totals 14 residues. In germline, CDR1 is SGHDT, CDR2 YYEEEE. The CDR3 protein is CASSFGGYSYEQYF. CDR3 DNA sequence: TGTGCCAGCAGCTTCGGAGGTTACTCCTACGAGCAGTACTTC.

This clone has a single count. The chain joins TRBV27 to TRBJ2-2, with D maybe TRBD2 (6 bases). V dropped 3 bases and J dropped 7 bases, with 15 bases sitting between them. The CDR3 runs to 15 residues. CDR1 and CDR2 (germline): MNHEY, SMNVEV (reference sequence). As DNA, the CDR3 is TGTGCCAGCAGTTTCGACAGCCCGCGGGGCGGGGAGCTGTTTTTT. Its translation is CASSFDSPRGGELFF.

The chain carries TRBV19 and TRBJ1-2; perhaps TRBD1 as D (6 bases). CDR1 and CDR2 (germline): LNHDA, SQIVND (reference sequence). The CDR3 is made up of 18 amino acids. Trimming shortened V by 2 bases and J by 0 bases, and 19 bases separated the two germline ends. This CDR3 is CASSILFGTTTTNYGYTF. The DNA for the CDR3 is TGTGCCAGTAGTATATTATTCGGGACAACGACTACTAACTATGGCTACACCTTC. The full variable domain, in which reference TRBV19 and TRBJ1-2 provide the parts outside the CDR3, is DGGITQSPKYLFRKEGQNVTLSCEQNLNHDAMYWYRQDPGQGLRLIYYSQIVNDFQKGDIAEGYSVSREKKESFPLTVTSAQKNPTAFYLCASSILFGTTTTNYGYTFGSGTRLTVV.

The rearrangement uses TRBV27 and TRBJ2-3; TRBD2 might be the D (5 bases). Per the germline V gene, CDR1 is MNHEY and CDR2 is SMNVEV (reference sequence). The CDR3 loop spans 15 amino acids. V was trimmed by 5 bases and J by 1 base, leaving 13 bases between them. The CDR3 nucleotides are TGTGCCAGCAGTAACATCGGACTCGGCACAGATACGCAGTATTTT. It yields the protein CASSNIGLGTDTQYF.

The CDR3 loop is CAWTQTTSGRLKQFF. CDR3 DNA sequence: TGTGCCTGGACCCAAACCACTAGCGGGAGGTTAAAACAGTTCTTC. The J gene is TRBJ2-1, the V gene TRBV30; 12 bases match TRBD2. V trimming: 4 bases; J trimming: 13 bases; junction bases outside the gene matches: 14. Germline V gives CDR1 GTSNPN, CDR2 SVGIG (reference sequence). The CDR3 length is 15 residues.